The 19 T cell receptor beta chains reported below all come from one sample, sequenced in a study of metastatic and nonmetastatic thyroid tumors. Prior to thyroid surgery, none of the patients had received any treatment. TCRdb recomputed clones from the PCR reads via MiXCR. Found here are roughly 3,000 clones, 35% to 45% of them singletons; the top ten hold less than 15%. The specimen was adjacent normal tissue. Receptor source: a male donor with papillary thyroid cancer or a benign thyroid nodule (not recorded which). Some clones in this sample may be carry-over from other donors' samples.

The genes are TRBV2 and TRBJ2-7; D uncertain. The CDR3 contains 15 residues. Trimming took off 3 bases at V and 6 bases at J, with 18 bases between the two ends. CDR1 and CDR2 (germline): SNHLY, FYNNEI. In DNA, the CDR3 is TGTGCCAGCAGTGACGGAAGGGTCCTCCCGGGCGAGCAGTACTTC. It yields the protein CASSDGRVLPGEQYF.

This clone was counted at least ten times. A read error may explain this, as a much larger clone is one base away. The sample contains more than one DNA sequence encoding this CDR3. The CDR3, as DNA: TGTGCCAGCAGCTTAACCGGGAGCTCCTACGAGCAGTACTTC. This sequence encodes CASSLTGSSYEQYF. This chain connects TRBV11-3 to TRBJ2-7; D is perhaps TRBD2 (6 bases). Between the trimmed V and J ends, which lost 2 bases and 0 bases, there was a span of 8 bases. Germline CDR1 is SGHNT and CDR2 is YENEEA. This CDR3 has 14 amino acids. Full variable domain (rest looked up from reference TRBV11-3 and TRBJ2-7): EAGVVQSPRYKIIEKKQPVAFWCNPISGHNTLYWYLQNLGQGPELLIRYENEEAVDDSQLPKDRFSAERLKGVDSTLKIQPAELGDSAVYLCASSLTGSSYEQYFGPGTRLTVT.

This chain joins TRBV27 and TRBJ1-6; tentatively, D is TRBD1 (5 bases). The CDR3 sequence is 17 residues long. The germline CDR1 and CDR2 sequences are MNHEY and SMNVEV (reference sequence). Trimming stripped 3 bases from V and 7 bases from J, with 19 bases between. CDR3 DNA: TGTGCCAGCAGTTTCTTCCCCTCCGGGACGGGGAATTCACCCCTCCACTTT. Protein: CASSFFPSGTGNSPLHF.

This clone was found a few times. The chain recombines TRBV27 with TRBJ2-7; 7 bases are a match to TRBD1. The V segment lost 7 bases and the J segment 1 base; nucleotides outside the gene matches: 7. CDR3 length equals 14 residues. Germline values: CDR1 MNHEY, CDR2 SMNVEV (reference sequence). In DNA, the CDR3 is TGTGCCAGCACTTCCCGACAGGGTTCCTACGAGCAGTACTTC. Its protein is CASTSRQGSYEQYF.

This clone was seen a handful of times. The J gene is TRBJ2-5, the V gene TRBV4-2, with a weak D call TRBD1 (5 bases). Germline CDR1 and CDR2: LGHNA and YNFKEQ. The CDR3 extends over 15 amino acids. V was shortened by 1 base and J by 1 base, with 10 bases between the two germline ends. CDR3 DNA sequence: TGTGCCAGCAGCCAAGCCGAAGGGGTCCAAGAGACCCAGTACTTC. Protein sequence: CASSQAEGVQETQYF.

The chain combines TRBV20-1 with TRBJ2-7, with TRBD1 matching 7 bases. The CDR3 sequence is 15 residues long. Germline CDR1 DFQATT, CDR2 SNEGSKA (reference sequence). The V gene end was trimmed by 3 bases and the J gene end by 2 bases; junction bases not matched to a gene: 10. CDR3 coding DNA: TGCAGTGCTAGGGGCCCGACAGGGCGAGCCTACGAGCAGTACTTC. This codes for CSARGPTGRAYEQYF.

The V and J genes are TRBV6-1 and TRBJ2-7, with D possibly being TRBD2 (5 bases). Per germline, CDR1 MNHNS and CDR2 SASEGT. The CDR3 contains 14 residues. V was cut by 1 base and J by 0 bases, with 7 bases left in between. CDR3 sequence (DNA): TGTGCCAGCAGTGAAGTCGCGGGCTCCTACGAGCAGTACTTC. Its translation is CASSEVAGSYEQYF.

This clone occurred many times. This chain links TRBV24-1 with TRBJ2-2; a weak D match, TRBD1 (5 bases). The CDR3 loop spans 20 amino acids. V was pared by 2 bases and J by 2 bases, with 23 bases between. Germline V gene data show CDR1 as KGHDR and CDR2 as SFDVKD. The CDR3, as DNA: TGTGCCACCAGTGATTCATCAGTCGCAGGGTATATACCCAACACCGGGGAGCTGTTTTTT. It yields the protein CATSDSSVAGYIPNTGELFF.

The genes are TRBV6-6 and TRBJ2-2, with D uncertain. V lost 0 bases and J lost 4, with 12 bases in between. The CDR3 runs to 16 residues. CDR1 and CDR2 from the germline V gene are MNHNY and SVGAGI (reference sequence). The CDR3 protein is CASSYSTEESTGELFF. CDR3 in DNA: TGTGCCAGCAGTTACTCGACTGAGGAGAGCACCGGGGAGCTGTTTTTT.

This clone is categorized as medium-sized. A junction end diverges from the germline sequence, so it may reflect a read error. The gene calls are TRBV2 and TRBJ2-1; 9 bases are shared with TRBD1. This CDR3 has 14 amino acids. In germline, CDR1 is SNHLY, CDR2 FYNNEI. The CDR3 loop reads CASREGQGYNEQFF. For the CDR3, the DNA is TGTGCCAGCAGGGAAGGACAGGGGTACAATGAGCAGTTCTTC.

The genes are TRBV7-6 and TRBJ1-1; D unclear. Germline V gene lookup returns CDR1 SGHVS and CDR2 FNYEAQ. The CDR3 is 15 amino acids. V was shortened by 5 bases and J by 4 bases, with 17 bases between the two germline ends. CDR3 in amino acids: CASSPRGVLGTEAFF. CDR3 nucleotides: TGTGCCAGCAGCCCGCGGGGTGTACTCGGCACTGAAGCTTTCTTT.

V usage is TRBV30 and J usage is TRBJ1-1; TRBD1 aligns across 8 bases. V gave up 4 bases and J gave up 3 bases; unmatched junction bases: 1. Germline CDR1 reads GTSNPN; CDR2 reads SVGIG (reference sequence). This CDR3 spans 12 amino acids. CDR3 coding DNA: TGTGCCTGGACGGACAGGGACACTGAAGCTTTCTTT. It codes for CAWTDRDTEAFF.

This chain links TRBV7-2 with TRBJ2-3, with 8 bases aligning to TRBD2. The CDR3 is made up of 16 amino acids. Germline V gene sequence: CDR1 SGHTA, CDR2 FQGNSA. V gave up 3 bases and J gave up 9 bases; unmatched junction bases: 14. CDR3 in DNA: TGTGCCAGCAGCTTCGCGGGACTAGAAAACAGATACACGCAGTATTTT. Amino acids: CASSFAGLENRYTQYF.

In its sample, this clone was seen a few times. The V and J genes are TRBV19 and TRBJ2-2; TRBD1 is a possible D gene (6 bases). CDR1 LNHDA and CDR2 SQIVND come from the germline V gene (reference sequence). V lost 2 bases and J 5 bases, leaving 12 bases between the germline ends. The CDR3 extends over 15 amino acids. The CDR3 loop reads CASSIQGRGTGELFF. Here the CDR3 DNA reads TGTGCCAGTAGTATACAGGGAAGGGGGACCGGGGAGCTGTTTTTT.

Here the CDR3 DNA reads TGTGCCAGCAGGTGGGTTGAAGGATCACCCCTCCACTTT. Protein sequence: CASRWVEGSPLHF. This chain uses TRBV27 with TRBJ1-6; D unresolved. CDR1 and CDR2 (germline): MNHEY, SMNVEV (reference sequence). This CDR3 is 13 amino acids long. V lost 6 bases to trimming and J lost 10 bases, with 13 bases between them.

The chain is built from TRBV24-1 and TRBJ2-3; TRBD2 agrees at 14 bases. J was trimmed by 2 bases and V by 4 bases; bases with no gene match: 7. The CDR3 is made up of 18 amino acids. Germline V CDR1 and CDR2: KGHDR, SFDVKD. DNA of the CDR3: TGTGCCACCAGTGACCCGGGACTAGCGGGAGTTAACACAGATACGCAGTATTTT. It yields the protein CATSDPGLAGVNTDTQYF.

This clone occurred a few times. The CDR3 region is CASSFQIPGLASYNEQFF. CDR3 bases: TGTGCCAGCAGTTTCCAGATCCCGGGACTAGCGAGCTACAATGAGCAGTTCTTC. J is TRBJ2-1 and V is TRBV6-5, with 10 nucleotides matching TRBD2. The length of the CDR3 is 18 residues. V gave up 4 bases and J gave up 3 bases; unmatched junction bases: 12. Germline lookup yields CDR1 MNHEY and CDR2 SVGAGI.

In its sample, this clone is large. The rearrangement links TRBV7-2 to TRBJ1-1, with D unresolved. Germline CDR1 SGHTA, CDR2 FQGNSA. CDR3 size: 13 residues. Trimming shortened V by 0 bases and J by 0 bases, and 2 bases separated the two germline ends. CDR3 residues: CASSLAMNTEAFF. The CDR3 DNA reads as TGTGCCAGCAGCTTAGCCATGAACACTGAAGCTTTCTTT.

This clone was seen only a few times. CDR3 coding DNA: TGTGCCAGCAGTGGACTAGCGGGGGGCTCCTACGAGCAGTACTTC. Translated, it gives CASSGLAGGSYEQYF. The chain links TRBV2 to TRBJ2-7; 13 nucleotides line up with TRBD2. The CDR3 is made up of 15 amino acids. Germline values: CDR1 SNHLY, CDR2 FYNNEI. V gave up 4 bases and J gave up 0 bases; unmatched junction bases: 0.